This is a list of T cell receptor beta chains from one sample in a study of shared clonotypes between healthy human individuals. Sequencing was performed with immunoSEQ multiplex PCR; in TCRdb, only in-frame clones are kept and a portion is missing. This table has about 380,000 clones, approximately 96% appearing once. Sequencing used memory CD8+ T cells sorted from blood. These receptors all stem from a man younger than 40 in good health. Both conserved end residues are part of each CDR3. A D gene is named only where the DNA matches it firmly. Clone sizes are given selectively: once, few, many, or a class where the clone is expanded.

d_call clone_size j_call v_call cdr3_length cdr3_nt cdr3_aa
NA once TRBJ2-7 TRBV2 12 TGTGCCAGCAAAACAGGGACCTACGAGCAGTACTTC CASKTGTYEQYF
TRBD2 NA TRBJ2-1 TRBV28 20 TGTGCCAGCAGAAAAAGGGGACTAGCGGGAGGCTCGAGCTCCTACAATGAGCAGTTCTTC CASRKRGLAGGSSSYNEQFF
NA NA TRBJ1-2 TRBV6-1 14 TGTGCCAGCAGTGAAAGTGGGGTCCTCTATGGCTACACCTTC CASSESGVLYGYTF
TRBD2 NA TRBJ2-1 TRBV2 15 TGTGCCAGCAGCGGACTAGCGGGCTCCTACAATGAGCAGTTCTTC CASSGLAGSYNEQFF
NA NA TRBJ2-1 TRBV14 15 TGTGCCAGCAGCCAAGCCAGGGACCCTTACAATGAGCAGTTCTTC CASSQARDPYNEQFF
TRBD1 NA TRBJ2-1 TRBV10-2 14 TGCGCCAGCAGTCCGACAGGGGACTACAATGAGCAGTTCTTC CASSPTGDYNEQFF
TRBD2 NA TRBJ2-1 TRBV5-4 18 TGTGCCAGCAGCTTGGGCAATAGCGGGAGGGCCAACGGCAATGAGCAGTTCTTC CASSLGNSGRANGNEQFF
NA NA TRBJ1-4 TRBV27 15 TGTGCCAGCAAGGGTGGTTGGGACTCTAATGAAAAACTGTTTTTT CASKGGWDSNEKLFF
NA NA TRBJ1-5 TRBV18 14 TGTGCCAGCTCACCAAAGCCAGCTGATCAGCCCCAGCATTTT CASSPKPADQPQHF
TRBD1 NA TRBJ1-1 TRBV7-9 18 TGTGCCAGCAGCTCGTTCCCAGGACAGGGCTCTATGAACACTGAAGCTTTCTTT CASSSFPGQGSMNTEAFF
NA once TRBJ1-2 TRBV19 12 TGTGCCAGTAGTATTGGACAGTATGGCTACACCTTC CASSIGQYGYTF
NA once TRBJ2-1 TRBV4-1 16 TGCGCCAGCAGCCAAGTGGAGGGAGTGACCTACAATGAGCAGTTCTTC CASSQVEGVTYNEQFF
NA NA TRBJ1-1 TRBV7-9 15 TGTGCCAGCAGCTTAGGCAGGGGTGTGAACACTGAAGCTTTCTTT CASSLGRGVNTEAFF
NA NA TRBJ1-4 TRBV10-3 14 TGTGCCATCAGTGGGACATCAACTAATGAAAAACTGTTTTTT CAISGTSTNEKLFF
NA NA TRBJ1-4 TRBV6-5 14 TGTGCCAGCAGTTACTCTGTCAGTAATGAAAAACTGTTTTTT CASSYSVSNEKLFF
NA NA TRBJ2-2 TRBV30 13 TGTGCCTGGAGAACTACCTTCACCGGGGAGCTGTTTTTT CAWRTTFTGELFF
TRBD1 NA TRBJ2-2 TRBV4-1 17 TGCGCCAGCAGCCAAGTTCCCGGGACAGGGGTCGGCGGGGAGCTGTTTTTT CASSQVPGTGVGGELFF
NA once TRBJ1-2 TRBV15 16 TGTGCCACCAGCAGTGTATACAGGGTTTTGCGCTATGGCTACACCTTC CATSSVYRVLRYGYTF
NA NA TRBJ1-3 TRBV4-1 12 TGCGCCAGCAGCCAAAAGGGAAATACCATATATTTT CASSQKGNTIYF
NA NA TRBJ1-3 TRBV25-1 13 TGTGCCAGCAGTGACATAGCGGGGAACACCATATATTTT CASSDIAGNTIYF
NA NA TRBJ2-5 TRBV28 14 TGTGCCAGCAGGCCGATCCTCACAGGTGGGACTTCCCACTTC CASRPILTGGTSHF
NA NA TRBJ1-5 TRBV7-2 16 TGTGCCAGCAGCTTCCCAATAACAGGGTCATCACAGCCCCAGCATTTT CASSFPITGSSQPQHF
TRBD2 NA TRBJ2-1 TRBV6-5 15 TGTGCCAGCAGCCCACTAGCGGGAGTGAGGAATGAGCAGTTCTTC CASSPLAGVRNEQFF
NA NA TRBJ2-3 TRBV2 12 TGTGCCAGCAGTGTTGTGACAGATACGCAGTATTTT CASSVVTDTQYF
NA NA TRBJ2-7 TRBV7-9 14 TGTGCCAGCAGCTCCCCTGGGGAGACCTACGAGCAGTACTTC CASSSPGETYEQYF
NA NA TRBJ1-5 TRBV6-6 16 TGTGCCAGCAGTCCTAAGCAAAACAGGCCCCTTCTGGCCCAGCATTTT CASSPKQNRPLLAQHF
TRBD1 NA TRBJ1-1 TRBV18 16 TGTGCCAGCTCACCACCATCGGGACAGGGGGACACTGAAGCTTTCTTT CASSPPSGQGDTEAFF
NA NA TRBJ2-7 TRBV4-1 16 TGCGCCAGCAGCCAAGATCATCGGCCGGGATATTACGAGCAGTACTTC CASSQDHRPGYYEQYF
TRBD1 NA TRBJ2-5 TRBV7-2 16 TGTGCCAGCAGCGCACGACAGGGGGCGCGGGGAGAGACCCAGTACTTC CASSARQGARGETQYF
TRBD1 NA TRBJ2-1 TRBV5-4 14 TGTGCCAGCAGCGAGGGACAGGGCGAAGGTGAGCAGTTCTTC CASSEGQGEGEQFF
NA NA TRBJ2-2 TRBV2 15 TGTGCCAGCAGGTTAAGACTAGTAGACACCGGGGAGCTGTTTTTT CASRLRLVDTGELFF
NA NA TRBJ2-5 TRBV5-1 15 TGCGCCAGCAGCTTGGGCTACTCGGGAAGGGAGACCCAGTACTTC CASSLGYSGRETQYF
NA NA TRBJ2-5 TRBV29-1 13 TGCAGCGTTGACCTGGCGGGACAAGAGACCCAGTACTTC CSVDLAGQETQYF
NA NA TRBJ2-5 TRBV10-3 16 TGTGCCATCAGTAACGGGCGCGCGGAGTCTGGGGAGACCCAGTACTTC CAISNGRAESGETQYF
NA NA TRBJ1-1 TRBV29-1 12 TGCAGCGTTAATACGTTGAGGACTGAAGCTTTCTTT CSVNTLRTEAFF
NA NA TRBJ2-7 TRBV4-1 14 TGCGCCAGCAGCCGAGGCAAACCGGGCTACGAGCAGTACTTC CASSRGKPGYEQYF
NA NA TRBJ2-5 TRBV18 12 TGTGCCAGCTCACCAAGGCAAGAGACCCAGTACTTC CASSPRQETQYF
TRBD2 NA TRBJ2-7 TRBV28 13 TGTGCCAGCAGAACAGGACTAGTCCTCGAGCAGTACTTC CASRTGLVLEQYF
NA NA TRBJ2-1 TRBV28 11 TGTGCCAGCAGTTGGGGGGATGAGCAGTTCTTC CASSWGDEQFF
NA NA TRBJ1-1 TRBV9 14 TGTGCCAGCAGCGTAGTTCGGGGAAGGGGTGAAGCTTTCTTT CASSVVRGRGEAFF
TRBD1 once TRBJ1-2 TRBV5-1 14 TGCGCCAGCAGCCTAGGGGGCGTCGGCTATGGCTACACCTTC CASSLGGVGYGYTF
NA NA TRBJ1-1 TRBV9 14 TGTGCCAGCAGCGTAGACAGGTTGAACACTGAAGCTTTCTTT CASSVDRLNTEAFF
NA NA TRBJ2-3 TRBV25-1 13 TGTGCCAGCAGTGAAGGGGCCACAGATACGCAGTATTTT CASSEGATDTQYF
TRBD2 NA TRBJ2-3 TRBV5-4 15 TGTGCCAGCAGCTTGATAGCGGGACCCACAGATACGCAGTATTTT CASSLIAGPTDTQYF
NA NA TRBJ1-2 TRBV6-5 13 TGTGCCAGCAGTCACCAGGAGCCCTATGGCTACACCTTC CASSHQEPYGYTF
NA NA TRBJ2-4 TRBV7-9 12 TGTGCCAGCAGCTTAGGGACAAACATTCAGTACTTC CASSLGTNIQYF
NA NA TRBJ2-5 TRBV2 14 TGTGCCAGCAGGGGAAGACTAGACCAAGAGACCCAGTACTTC CASRGRLDQETQYF
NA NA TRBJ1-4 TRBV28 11 TGTGCCAGCAGTTTTTTTGAAAAACTGTTTTTT CASSFFEKLFF
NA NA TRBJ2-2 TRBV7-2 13 TGTGCCAGCAGCTTAAGTAACACCGGGGAGCTGTTTTTT CASSLSNTGELFF
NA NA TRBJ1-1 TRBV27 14 TGTGCCAGCAGTAAGGGTGGCCCGAACACTGAAGCTTTCTTT CASSKGGPNTEAFF
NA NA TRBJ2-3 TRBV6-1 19 TGTGCCAGCAGTGAAGCACTGCCGGGAGTTTATGGTGCCACAGATACGCAGTATTTT CASSEALPGVYGATDTQYF
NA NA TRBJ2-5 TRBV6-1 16 TGTGCCAGCAGTGCGATCCCTCTAGCCGGATCTGGGACCCAGTACTTC CASSAIPLAGSGTQYF
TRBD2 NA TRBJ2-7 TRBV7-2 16 TGTGCCAGCAGCTTAACCCTAGCGGGAGGGGGTCGCGAGCAGTACTTC CASSLTLAGGGREQYF
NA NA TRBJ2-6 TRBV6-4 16 TGTGCCAGCAGTGGATCAGCCATCTCTGGGGCCAACGTCCTGACTTTC CASSGSAISGANVLTF
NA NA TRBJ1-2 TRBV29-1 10 TGCAGCGTTGGAGGTGGTGGCTACACCTTC CSVGGGGYTF
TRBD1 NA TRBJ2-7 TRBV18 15 TGTGCCAGCTCACCAGGGACAGGGGGGACCTACGAGCAGTACTTC CASSPGTGGTYEQYF